A selection of T cell receptor beta chains follows, all from one sample in a study of CD8+CD57+ T cells in acquired aplastic anemia. TCRdb itself ran the reads through MiXCR, one entry per CDR3 protein. This table has 250,000 to 350,000 distinct CDR3 sequences, roughly three fifths appearing once. The specimen sequenced was sorted CD4+, CD8+, or CD8+CD57+ T cells (not recorded which) from PBMCs. These receptors came from a human donor with severe aplastic anemia or a healthy control (not recorded which). CDR3s include the opening cysteine and the closing phenylalanine or tryptophan. The D gene is left open where the match is weak. Clone size is given for some rows only: seen once, a few or many times, or a class if the clone is expanded.

length | size | J | V | D | CDR3 | DNA
13 | . | TRBJ1-2 | TRBV6-6 | TRBD1 | CASRDRGNYGYTF | TGTGCCAGCAGGGACAGGGGTAACTATGGCTACACCTTC
14 | . | TRBJ2-5 | TRBV12-5 | . | CASVSDQYQETQYF | TGTGCTAGTGTTAGCGACCAGTACCAAGAGACCCAGTACTTC
15 | . | TRBJ2-5 | TRBV9 | TRBD2 | CASSPGLAGIETQYF | TGTGCCAGCAGCCCGGGACTAGCGGGAATCGAGACCCAGTACTTC
16 | . | TRBJ2-7 | TRBV5-1 | . | CASSLATGTADYEQYF | TGCGCCAGCAGCTTGGCGACAGGCACGGCGGATTACGAGCAGTACTTC
19 | . | TRBJ2-7 | TRBV4-1 | TRBD2 | CASSQGGLAEYSSAYEQYF | TGCGCCAGCAGCCAAGGTGGACTAGCGGAGTACTCCTCGGCTTACGAGCAGTACTTC
14 | few | TRBJ1-5 | TRBV28 | . | CASETVYSNQPQHF | TGTGCCAGCGAGACCGTATATAGCAATCAGCCCCAGCATTTT
14 | . | TRBJ1-1 | TRBV3-1 | . | CASSQAVGLTEAFF | TGTGCCAGCAGCCAAGCGGTAGGGCTCACTGAAGCTTTCTTT
13 | . | TRBJ2-5 | TRBV9 | . | CASSSGQTETQYF | TGTGCCAGCAGCTCGGGACAAACTGAGACCCAGTACTTC
17 | . | TRBJ1-6 | TRBV6-1 | TRBD1 | CASSWDSIQSYNSPLHF | TGTGCCAGCAGTTGGGACAGTATCCAGTCCTATAATTCACCCCTCCACTTT
14 | few | TRBJ2-7 | TRBV19 | . | CASSRLAYGAEQYF | TGTGCCAGTAGTAGACTCGCGTACGGGGCCGAGCAGTACTTC
12 | few | TRBJ1-1 | TRBV20-1 | . | CSAQGLSTEAFF | TGCAGTGCTCAAGGGTTGAGCACTGAAGCTTTCTTT
15 | many | TRBJ1-5 | TRBV5-6 | . | CASSLGPGSNQPQHF | TGTGCCAGCAGCTTGGGACCAGGGAGCAATCAGCCCCAGCATTTT
14 | . | TRBJ1-2 | TRBV5-6 | . | CASSLDVAGVGYTF | TGTGCCAGCAGCTTGGATGTGGCAGGGGTCGGCTACACCTTC
17 | many | TRBJ2-1 | TRBV20-1 | TRBD2 | CSARDAGGVLTYNEQFF | TGCAGTGCTAGAGATGCGGGGGGGGTACTGACCTACAATGAGCAGTTCTTC
17 | once | TRBJ1-2 | TRBV11-2 | TRBD1 | CASSLEFVRTGIYGYTF | TGTGCCAGCAGCTTAGAATTCGTTAGGACAGGGATCTATGGCTACACCTTC
13 | . | TRBJ2-5 | TRBV7-8 | . | CASSLWTQETQYF | TGTGCCAGCAGCTTATGGACGCAAGAGACCCAGTACTTC
16 | . | TRBJ2-1 | TRBV12-3/TRBV12-4 | . | CASSPPGSDPYNEQFF | TGTGCCAGCAGTCCACCAGGGTCCGACCCCTACAATGAGCAGTTCTTC
16 | . | TRBJ2-7 | TRBV2 | TRBD1 | CASSEPDRDSSYKQYF | TGTGCCAGCAGTGAGCCAGACCGGGACAGCTCCTACAAGCAGTACTTC
12 | . | TRBJ1-5 | TRBV24-1 | . | CATRRSNQPQHF | TGTGCCACCCGCCGAAGCAATCAGCCCCAGCATTTT
15 | . | TRBJ2-2 | TRBV7-2 | . | CASSRPAGNTGELFF | TGTGCCAGCAGTCGGCCAGCGGGGAACACCGGGGAGCTGTTTTTT
18 | . | TRBJ2-5 | TRBV19 | TRBD2 | CASSMGSRLAGEGETQYF | TGTGCCAGTAGTATGGGGTCCCGACTAGCGGGGGAAGGAGAGACCCAGTACTTC
13 | many | TRBJ2-7 | TRBV20-1 | TRBD1 | CSARDRVRAEQYF | TGCAGTGCTCGGGACAGGGTCCGAGCCGAGCAGTACTTC
16 | few | TRBJ2-2 | TRBV27 | TRBD1 | CASSGTGNVGTGELFF | TGTGCCAGCAGCGGGACAGGGAATGTGGGCACCGGGGAGCTGTTTTTT
14 | . | TRBJ2-1 | TRBV5-1 | . | CASRTGTNYNEQFF | TGCGCCAGTCGGACCGGGACAAATTACAATGAGCAGTTCTTC
13 | . | TRBJ2-2 | TRBV6-5 | TRBD1 | CASSEPQGRELFF | TGTGCCAGCAGTGAACCACAGGGGAGGGAGCTGTTTTTT
12 | . | TRBJ2-7 | TRBV24-1 | . | CAASDVVYEQYF | TGTGCCGCCAGTGATGTTGTCTATGAGCAGTACTTC
13 | . | TRBJ1-5 | TRBV29-1 | . | CSAGGEGNQPQHF | TGCAGCGCCGGGGGGGAAGGGAATCAGCCCCAGCATTTT
15 | many | TRBJ2-5 | TRBV5-1 | TRBD1 | CASSLIPGGAETQYF | TGCGCCAGCAGCTTGATTCCAGGGGGCGCGGAGACCCAGTACTTC
17 | many | TRBJ2-3 | TRBV9 | TRBD1 | CASSVVGTGGNIDTQYF | TGTGCCAGCAGCGTAGTTGGGACAGGGGGCAATATAGATACGCAGTATTTT
12 | many | TRBJ2-1 | TRBV5-1 | . | CASSFTRVEQFF | TGCGCCAGCAGCTTTACTAGGGTTGAGCAGTTCTTC
15 | . | TRBJ1-2 | TRBV19 | . | CASSTSIGQGYGYTF | TGTGCCAGTAGTACAAGCATCGGGCAAGGCTATGGCTACACCTTC
15 | . | TRBJ2-5 | TRBV18 | TRBD1 | CASSPLLGTEETQYF | TGTGCCAGCTCACCGTTACTAGGGACAGAAGAGACCCAGTACTTC
14 | few | TRBJ2-3 | TRBV24-1 | TRBD1 | CATSPGTEIDTQYF | TGTGCCACCAGTCCCGGGACAGAGATAGATACGCAGTATTTT
13 | . | TRBJ2-7 | TRBV20-1 | TRBD1 | CRPDRGRPYEQYF | TGCAGACCTGACAGGGGGCGCCCCTACGAGCAGTACTTC
14 | . | TRBJ1-2 | TRBV9 | . | CASSVGDGVYGYTF | TGTGCCAGCAGCGTAGGGGACGGAGTCTATGGCTACACCTTC
13 | . | TRBJ2-5 | TRBV7-7 | . | CASSLEWGRAQYF | TGTGCTAGCAGCTTAGAGTGGGGAAGAGCCCAGTACTTC
13 | many | TRBJ2-4 | TRBV7-9 | . | CASKGGPKNIQYF | TGTGCCAGCAAAGGGGGTCCGAAAAACATTCAGTACTTC
16 | . | TRBJ2-7 | TRBV29-1 | TRBD1 | CSVEGGQDFMDYEQYF | TGCAGCGTTGAAGGGGGACAGGACTTTATGGACTACGAGCAGTACTTC
14 | . | TRBJ2-2 | TRBV19 | . | CASNTGTNTGELFF | TGTGCCAGTAACACCGGGACGAACACCGGGGAGCTGTTTTTT
14 | . | TRBJ2-7 | TRBV9 | TRBD2 | CASSVVGEGGEQYF | TGTGCCAGCAGCGTAGTAGGGGAGGGAGGCGAGCAGTACTTC
17 | few | TRBJ2-1 | TRBV7-3 | TRBD2 | CASSPRWRGGPYNEQFF | TGTGCCAGCAGCCCCAGATGGCGGGGGGGTCCCTACAATGAGCAGTTCTTC
16 | . | TRBJ1-2 | TRBV15 | . | CATSSSSLGHVYGYTF | TGTGCCACCAGCAGCAGCAGCCTGGGACACGTCTATGGCTACACCTTC
14 | . | TRBJ1-5 | TRBV12-3/TRBV12-4 | . | CASSEEYSNQPQHF | TGTGCCAGCAGTGAAGAATACAGTAATCAGCCCCAGCATTTT